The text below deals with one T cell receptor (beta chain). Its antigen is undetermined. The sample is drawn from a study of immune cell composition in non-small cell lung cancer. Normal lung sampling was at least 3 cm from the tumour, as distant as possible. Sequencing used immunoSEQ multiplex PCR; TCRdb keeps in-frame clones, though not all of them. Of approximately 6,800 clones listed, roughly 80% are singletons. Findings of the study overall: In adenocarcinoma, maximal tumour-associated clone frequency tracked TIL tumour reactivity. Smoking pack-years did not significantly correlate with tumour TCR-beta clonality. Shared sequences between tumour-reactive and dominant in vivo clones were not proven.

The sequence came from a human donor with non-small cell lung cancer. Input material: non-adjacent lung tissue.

The DNA of the CDR3 is TGTGCCAGCTTAGACACCGATGCCTACGAGCAGTACTTC. Translation gives CASLDTDAYEQYF. The rearrangement links TRBV10-3 to TRBJ2-7; D is unclear. The CDR3 covers 13 residues. V was trimmed by 10 bases and J by 2 bases, leaving 15 bases between them. CDR1 ENHRY and CDR2 SYGVKD come from the germline V gene.